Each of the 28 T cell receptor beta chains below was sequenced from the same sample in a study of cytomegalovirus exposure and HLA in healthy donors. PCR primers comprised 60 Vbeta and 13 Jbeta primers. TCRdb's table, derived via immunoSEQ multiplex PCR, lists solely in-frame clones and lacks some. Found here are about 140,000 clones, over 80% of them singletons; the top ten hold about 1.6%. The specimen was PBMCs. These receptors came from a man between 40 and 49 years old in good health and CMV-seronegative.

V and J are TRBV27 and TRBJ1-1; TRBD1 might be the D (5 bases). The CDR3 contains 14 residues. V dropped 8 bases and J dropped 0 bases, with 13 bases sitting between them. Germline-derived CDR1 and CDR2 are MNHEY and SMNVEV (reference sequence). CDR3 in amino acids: CASRGSGLNTEAFF. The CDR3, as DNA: TGTGCCAGCCGCGGTTCAGGGTTGAACACTGAAGCTTTCTTT.

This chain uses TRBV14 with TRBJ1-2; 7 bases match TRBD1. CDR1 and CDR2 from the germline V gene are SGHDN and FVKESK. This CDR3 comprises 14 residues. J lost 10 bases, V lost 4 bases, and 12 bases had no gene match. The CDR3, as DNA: TGTGCCAGCAGCCCCGTAAGTCTACAGGGGACCTACACCTTC. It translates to CASSPVSLQGTYTF.

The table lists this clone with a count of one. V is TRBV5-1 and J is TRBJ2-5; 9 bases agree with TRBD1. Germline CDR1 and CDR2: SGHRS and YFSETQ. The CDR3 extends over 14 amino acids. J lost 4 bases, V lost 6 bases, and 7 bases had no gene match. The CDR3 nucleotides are TGCGCCAGCACCTCACAGGGGGCCGGAGAGACCCAGTACTTC. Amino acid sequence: CASTSQGAGETQYF.

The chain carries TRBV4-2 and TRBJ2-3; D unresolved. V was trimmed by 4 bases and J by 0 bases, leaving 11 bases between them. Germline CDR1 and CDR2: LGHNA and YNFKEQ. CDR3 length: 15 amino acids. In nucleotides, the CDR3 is TGTGCCAGCAGCCGCCCAGAGGTTAGCACAGATACGCAGTATTTT. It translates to CASSRPEVSTDTQYF.

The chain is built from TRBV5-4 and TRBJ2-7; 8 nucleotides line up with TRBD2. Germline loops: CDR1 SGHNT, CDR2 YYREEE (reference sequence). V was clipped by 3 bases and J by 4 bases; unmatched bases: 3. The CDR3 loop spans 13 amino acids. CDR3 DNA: TGTGCCAGCAGCTCGGGGGGGGGTTACGAGCAGTACTTC. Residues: CASSSGGGYEQYF.

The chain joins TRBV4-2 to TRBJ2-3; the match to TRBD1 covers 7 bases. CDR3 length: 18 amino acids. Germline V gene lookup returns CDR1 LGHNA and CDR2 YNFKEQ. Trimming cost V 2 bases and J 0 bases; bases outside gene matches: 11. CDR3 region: CASSQTNTGDSSTDTQYF. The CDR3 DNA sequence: TGTGCCAGCAGCCAAACCAATACAGGGGATTCTAGCACAGATACGCAGTATTTT.

The CDR3 region is CASSARDRGPNEQFF. CDR3 DNA: TGTGCCAGCAGCGCCCGGGACAGGGGGCCCAATGAGCAGTTCTTC. This chain joins TRBV9 and TRBJ2-1, with TRBD1 identical over 12 bases. From germline, CDR1 is SGDLS and CDR2 YYNGEE. CDR3 length equals 15 residues. V dropped 3 bases and J dropped 6; count of bases not matched to a gene: 4.

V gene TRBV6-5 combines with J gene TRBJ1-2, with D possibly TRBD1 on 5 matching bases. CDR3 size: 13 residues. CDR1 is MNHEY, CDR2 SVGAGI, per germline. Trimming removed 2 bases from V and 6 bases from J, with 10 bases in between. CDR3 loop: CASSYQGTHGYTF. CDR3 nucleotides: TGTGCCAGCAGTTACCAGGGTACCCATGGCTACACCTTC.

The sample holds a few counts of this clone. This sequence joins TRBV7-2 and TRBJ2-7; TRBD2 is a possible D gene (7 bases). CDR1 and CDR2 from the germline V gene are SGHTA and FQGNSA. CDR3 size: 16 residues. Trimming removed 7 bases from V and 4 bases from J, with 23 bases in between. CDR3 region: CASTRRGGAVWYEQYF. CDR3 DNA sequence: TGTGCCAGCACCCGAAGGGGGGGCGCCGTCTGGTACGAGCAGTACTTC.

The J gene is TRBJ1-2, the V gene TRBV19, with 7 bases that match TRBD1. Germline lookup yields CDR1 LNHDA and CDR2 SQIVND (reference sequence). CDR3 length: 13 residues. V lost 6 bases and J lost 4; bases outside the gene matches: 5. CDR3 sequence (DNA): TGTGCCAGTAGCGGGGGACAGATCTATGGCTACACCTTC. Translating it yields CASSGGQIYGYTF.

CDR3 sequence: CASSTTGLAGAEQYF. Here the CDR3 DNA reads TGTGCCAGCAGCACTACGGGACTAGCGGGAGCCGAGCAGTACTTC. The genes are TRBV7-3 and TRBJ2-7; 14 bases agree with TRBD2. CDR1 and CDR2 (germline): SGHTA, FQGTGA. Trimming removed 5 bases from V and 6 bases from J; junction bases left unmatched: 6. The CDR3 runs 15 residues.

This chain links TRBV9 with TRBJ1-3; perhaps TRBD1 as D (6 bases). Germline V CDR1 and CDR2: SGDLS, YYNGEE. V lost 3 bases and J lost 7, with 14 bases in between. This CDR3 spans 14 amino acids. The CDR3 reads CASSEDRSINTIYF. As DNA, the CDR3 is TGTGCCAGCAGCGAGGACAGATCTATTAACACCATATATTTT. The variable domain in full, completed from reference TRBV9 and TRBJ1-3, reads DSGVTQTPKHLITATGQRVTLRCSPRSGDLSVYWYQQSLDQGLQFLIQYYNGEERAKGNILERFSAQQFPDLHSELNLSSLELGDSALYFCASSEDRSINTIYFGEGSWLTVV.

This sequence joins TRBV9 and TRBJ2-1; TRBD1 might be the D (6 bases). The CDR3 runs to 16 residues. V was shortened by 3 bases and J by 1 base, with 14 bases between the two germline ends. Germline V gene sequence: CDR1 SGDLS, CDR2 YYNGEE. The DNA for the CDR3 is TGTGCCAGCAGCGCCCCGACAGGCCCTTCCTACAATGAGCAGTTCTTC. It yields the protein CASSAPTGPSYNEQFF.

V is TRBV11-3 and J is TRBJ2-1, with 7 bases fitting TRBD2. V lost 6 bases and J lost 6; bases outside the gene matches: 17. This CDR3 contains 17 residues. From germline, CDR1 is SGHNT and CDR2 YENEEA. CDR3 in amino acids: CASSSLVSGKNPNEQFF. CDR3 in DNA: TGTGCCAGCAGTTCTCTTGTAAGCGGGAAGAACCCCAATGAGCAGTTCTTC.

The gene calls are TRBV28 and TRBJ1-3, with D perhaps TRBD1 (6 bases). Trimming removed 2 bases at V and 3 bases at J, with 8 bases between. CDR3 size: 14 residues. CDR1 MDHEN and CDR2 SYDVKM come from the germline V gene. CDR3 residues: CASSLEGVGNTIYF. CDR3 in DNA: TGTGCCAGCAGTTTAGAGGGGGTTGGAAACACCATATATTTT.

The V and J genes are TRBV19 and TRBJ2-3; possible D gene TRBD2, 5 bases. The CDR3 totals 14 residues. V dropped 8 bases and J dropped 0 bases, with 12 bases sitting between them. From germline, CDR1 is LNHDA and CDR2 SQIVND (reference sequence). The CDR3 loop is CASGGGPSTDTQYF. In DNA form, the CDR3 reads TGTGCCAGTGGAGGCGGGCCTAGCACAGATACGCAGTATTTT.

In DNA, the CDR3 is TGTGCCAGCTTGCCTGGGATTGCACAGGGCAATCAGCCCCAGCATTTT. Residues: CASLPGIAQGNQPQHF. The gene calls are TRBV6-6 and TRBJ1-5, with TRBD1 as a possible D gene (5 bases). Trimming pared 8 bases from V and 2 bases from J, leaving 19 bases between. The CDR3 length is 16 residues. The germline gives CDR1 MNHNY, CDR2 SVGAGI (reference sequence).

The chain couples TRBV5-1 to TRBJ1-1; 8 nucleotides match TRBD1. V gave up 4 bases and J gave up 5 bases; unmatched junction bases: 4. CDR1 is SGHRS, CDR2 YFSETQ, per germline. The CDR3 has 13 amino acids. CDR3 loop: CASSADRGTEAFF. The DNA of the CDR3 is TGCGCCAGCAGCGCAGACAGGGGAACTGAAGCTTTCTTT.

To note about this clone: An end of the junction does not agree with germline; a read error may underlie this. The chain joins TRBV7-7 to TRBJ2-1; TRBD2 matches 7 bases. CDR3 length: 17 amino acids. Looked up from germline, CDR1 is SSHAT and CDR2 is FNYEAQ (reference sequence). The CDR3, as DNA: TGTGCTAGCAGCTTATACGGGACTACTTCCTCCTACAATGAGCAGTTCTTC. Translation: CASSLYGTTSSYNEQFF.

The CDR3 DNA sequence: TGCGCCAGCAGCAGATTCGACAGACAAGAGACCCAGTACTTC. Amino acid sequence: CASSRFDRQETQYF. V and J are TRBV5-1 and TRBJ2-5; D is possibly TRBD1 (5 bases). V shed 4 bases and J shed 2 bases, with 12 bases lying between them. From germline, CDR1 is SGHRS and CDR2 YFSETQ. The CDR3 has 14 amino acids.

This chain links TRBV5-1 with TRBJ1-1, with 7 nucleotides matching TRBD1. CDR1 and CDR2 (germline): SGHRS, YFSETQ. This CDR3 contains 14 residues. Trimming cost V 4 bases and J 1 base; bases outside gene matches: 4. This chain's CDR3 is CASSAGQWNTEAFF. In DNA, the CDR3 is TGCGCCAGCAGCGCGGGACAGTGGAACACTGAAGCTTTCTTT.

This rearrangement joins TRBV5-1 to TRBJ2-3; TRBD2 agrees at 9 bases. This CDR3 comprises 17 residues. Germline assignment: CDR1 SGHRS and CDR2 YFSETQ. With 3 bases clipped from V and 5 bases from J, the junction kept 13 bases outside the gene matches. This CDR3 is CASSSTTSGGTRDTQYF. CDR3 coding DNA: TGCGCCAGCAGCTCCACAACCAGCGGGGGGACCCGAGATACGCAGTATTTT.

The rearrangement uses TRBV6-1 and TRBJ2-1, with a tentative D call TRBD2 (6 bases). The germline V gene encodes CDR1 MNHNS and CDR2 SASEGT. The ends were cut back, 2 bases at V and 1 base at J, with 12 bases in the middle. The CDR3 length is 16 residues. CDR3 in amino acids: CASSEPLALSYNEQFF. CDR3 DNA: TGTGCCAGCAGTGAACCACTAGCATTGTCCTACAATGAGCAGTTCTTC.

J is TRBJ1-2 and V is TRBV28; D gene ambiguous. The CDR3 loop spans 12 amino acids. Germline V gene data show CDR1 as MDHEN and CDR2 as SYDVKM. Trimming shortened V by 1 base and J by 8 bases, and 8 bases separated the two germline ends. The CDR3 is CASSLSASGYTF. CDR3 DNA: TGTGCCAGCAGTTTATCCGCGTCCGGCTACACCTTC.

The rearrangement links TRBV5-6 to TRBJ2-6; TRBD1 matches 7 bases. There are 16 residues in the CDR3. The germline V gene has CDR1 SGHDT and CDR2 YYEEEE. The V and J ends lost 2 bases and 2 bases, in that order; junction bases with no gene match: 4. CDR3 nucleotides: TGTGCCAGCAGCTTCAGGGGGTTCACTGGGGCCAACGTCCTGACTTTC. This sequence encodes CASSFRGFTGANVLTF.

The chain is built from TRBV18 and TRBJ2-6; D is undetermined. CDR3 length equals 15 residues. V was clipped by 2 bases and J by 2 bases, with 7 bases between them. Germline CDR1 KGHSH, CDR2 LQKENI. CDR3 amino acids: CASSPWAAGANVLTF. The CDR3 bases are TGTGCCAGCTCACCATGGGCAGCTGGGGCCAACGTCCTGACTTTC.

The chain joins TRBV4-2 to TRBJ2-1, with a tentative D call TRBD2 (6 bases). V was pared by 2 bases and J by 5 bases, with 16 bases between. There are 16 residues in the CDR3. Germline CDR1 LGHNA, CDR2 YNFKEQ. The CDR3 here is CASSQISLAQHNEQFF. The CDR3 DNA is TGTGCCAGCAGCCAAATTTCTCTAGCGCAACACAATGAGCAGTTCTTC.

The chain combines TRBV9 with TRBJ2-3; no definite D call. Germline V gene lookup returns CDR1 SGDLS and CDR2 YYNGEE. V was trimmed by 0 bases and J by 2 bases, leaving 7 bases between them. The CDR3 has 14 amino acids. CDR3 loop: CASSVGDITDTQYF. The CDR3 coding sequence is TGTGCCAGCAGCGTAGGCGACATCACAGATACGCAGTATTTT.